Listed below are T cell receptor beta chains from one sample, sequenced in a study of cytomegalovirus exposure and HLA in healthy donors. Profiling relied on immunoSEQ multiplex PCR, and the TCRdb table lists in-frame clones only, not all of them. The table records about 150,000 clones, roughly three fifths of them present only once. The sequenced material came from PBMCs. The receptors were gathered from a woman aged 35 to 49 in good health and CMV-seronegative. The CDR3 runs from the conserved cysteine through the conserved F or W. The order of the fields is J gene, V gene, D gene, clone size, CDR3 protein, CDR3 DNA. A D gene is named only where the DNA matches it firmly. Not all rows give a size; the values are once, few, many and, for expanded clones, a class.

j_gene: TRBJ1-3; v_gene: TRBV6-6; d_gene: .; abundance: .; CDR3aa: CASSLLSAGLGNTIYF; CDR3nt: TGTGCCAGCAGTCTCCTCTCCGCAGGGCTTGGAAACACCATATATTTT
j_gene: TRBJ1-6; v_gene: TRBV6-1; d_gene: .; abundance: .; CDR3aa: CVSSEAGGNSPLHF; CDR3nt: TGTGTCAGCAGTGAAGCCGGGGGTAATTCACCCCTCCACTTT
j_gene: TRBJ1-2; v_gene: TRBV5-6; d_gene: TRBD1; abundance: .; CDR3aa: CASSLISRPGGNYGYTF; CDR3nt: TGTGCCAGCAGCTTAATTTCCCGACCAGGGGGAAACTATGGCTACACCTTC
j_gene: TRBJ1-3; v_gene: TRBV2; d_gene: TRBD1; abundance: .; CDR3aa: CAYYGTGGNTIYF; CDR3nt: TGTGCCTACTACGGGACAGGAGGAAACACCATATATTTT
j_gene: TRBJ1-5; v_gene: TRBV5-1; d_gene: TRBD1; abundance: .; CDR3aa: CASSSGQGNQPQHF; CDR3nt: TGCGCCAGCAGCTCTGGACAGGGCAATCAGCCCCAGCATTTT
j_gene: TRBJ2-5; v_gene: TRBV4-1; d_gene: TRBD2; abundance: .; CDR3aa: CASSQTSGEGQETQYF; CDR3nt: TGCGCCAGCAGCCAGACTAGCGGGGAGGGCCAAGAGACCCAGTACTTC
j_gene: TRBJ2-7; v_gene: TRBV5-1; d_gene: .; abundance: .; CDR3aa: CATKTGPTGDEQYF; CDR3nt: TGCGCCACCAAGACCGGGCCCACGGGGGACGAGCAGTACTTC
j_gene: TRBJ1-1; v_gene: TRBV7-2; d_gene: .; abundance: .; CDR3aa: CASSLYGRGFEAFF; CDR3nt: TGTGCCAGCAGCTTATATGGGAGGGGTTTTGAAGCTTTCTTT
j_gene: TRBJ1-2; v_gene: TRBV19; d_gene: TRBD1; abundance: .; CDR3aa: CASSIGGRGDYGYTF; CDR3nt: TGTGCCAGTAGTATAGGGGGCAGGGGGGACTATGGCTACACCTTC
j_gene: TRBJ1-5; v_gene: TRBV2; d_gene: .; abundance: .; CDR3aa: CASSEGARGSNQPQHF; CDR3nt: TGTGCCAGCAGTGAAGGGGCGCGGGGAAGCAATCAGCCCCAGCATTTT
j_gene: TRBJ2-5; v_gene: TRBV30; d_gene: TRBD2; abundance: .; CDR3aa: CAWSYGGTSGEQYF; CDR3nt: TGTGCCTGGAGTTACGGGGGGACTTCAGGAGAGCAGTACTTC
j_gene: TRBJ2-1; v_gene: TRBV5-1; d_gene: .; abundance: .; CDR3aa: CASSLAPGNYEQFF; CDR3nt: TGCGCCAGCAGCTTGGCCCCAGGGAACTACGAGCAGTTCTTC
j_gene: TRBJ1-4; v_gene: TRBV5-6; d_gene: .; abundance: once; CDR3aa: CASSLGTGTNEKLFF; CDR3nt: TGTGCCAGCAGCTTGGGAACAGGGACTAATGAAAAACTGTTTTTT
j_gene: TRBJ1-4; v_gene: TRBV5-4; d_gene: .; abundance: few; CDR3aa: CASSLAGTNEKLFF; CDR3nt: TGTGCCAGCAGCTTGGCCGGGACTAATGAAAAACTGTTTTTT
j_gene: TRBJ1-4; v_gene: TRBV5-1; d_gene: TRBD1; abundance: .; CDR3aa: CASSLDPTGGLNEKLFF; CDR3nt: TGCGCCAGCAGCTTGGACCCGACAGGGGGATTAAATGAAAAACTGTTTTTT
j_gene: TRBJ2-3; v_gene: TRBV7-8; d_gene: TRBD2; abundance: few; CDR3aa: CASSALSGGTDTQYF; CDR3nt: TGTGCCAGCAGCGCACTTAGCGGGGGCACAGATACGCAGTATTTT
j_gene: TRBJ1-1; v_gene: TRBV2; d_gene: .; abundance: .; CDR3aa: CASSFQDKPYTEAFF; CDR3nt: TGTGCCAGCAGTTTCCAGGACAAACCCTACACTGAAGCTTTCTTT
j_gene: TRBJ1-5; v_gene: TRBV15; d_gene: .; abundance: .; CDR3aa: CATSRGGGDNQPQHF; CDR3nt: TGTGCCACCAGCAGAGGCGGAGGGGATAATCAGCCCCAGCATTTT
j_gene: TRBJ1-1; v_gene: TRBV27; d_gene: .; abundance: few; CDR3aa: CASSLRAGVSTEAFF; CDR3nt: TGTGCCAGCAGTTTACGAGCGGGGGTCTCCACTGAAGCTTTCTTT
j_gene: TRBJ1-1; v_gene: TRBV28; d_gene: .; abundance: .; CDR3aa: CASSLSRTEAFF; CDR3nt: TGTGCCAGCAGTTTATCGCGCACTGAAGCTTTCTTT
j_gene: TRBJ1-2; v_gene: TRBV9; d_gene: .; abundance: .; CDR3aa: CASTVSTANYGYTF; CDR3nt: TGTGCCAGCACCGTCTCTACAGCAAACTATGGCTACACCTTC
j_gene: TRBJ1-2; v_gene: TRBV5-1; d_gene: .; abundance: .; CDR3aa: CASSLEGVQNGYTF; CDR3nt: TGCGCCAGCAGCTTGGAAGGGGTTCAGAATGGCTACACCTTC
j_gene: TRBJ2-7; v_gene: TRBV7-8; d_gene: .; abundance: few; CDR3aa: CASSLGEIYEQYF; CDR3nt: TGTGCCAGCAGCTTAGGGGAGATCTACGAGCAGTACTTC
j_gene: TRBJ2-6; v_gene: TRBV5-6; d_gene: .; abundance: .; CDR3aa: CASSLEGQSSGANVLTF; CDR3nt: TGTGCCAGCAGCTTGGAGGGGCAGAGCTCTGGGGCCAACGTCCTGACTTTC
j_gene: TRBJ1-1; v_gene: TRBV7-6; d_gene: .; abundance: few; CDR3aa: CASSLEAGNTEAFF; CDR3nt: TGTGCCAGCAGCTTAGAGGCGGGCAACACTGAAGCTTTCTTT
j_gene: TRBJ1-2; v_gene: TRBV6-5; d_gene: TRBD1; abundance: .; CDR3aa: CASSPNGQGSGGYTF; CDR3nt: TGTGCCAGCAGCCCTAACGGACAGGGTAGCGGTGGCTACACCTTC
j_gene: TRBJ1-2; v_gene: TRBV11-2; d_gene: .; abundance: .; CDR3aa: CASSLRPPLNYGYTF; CDR3nt: TGTGCCAGCAGCTTACGTCCTCCCCTTAACTATGGCTACACCTTC
j_gene: TRBJ2-6; v_gene: TRBV2; d_gene: .; abundance: .; CDR3aa: CASSEGVGVSGANVLTF; CDR3nt: TGTGCCAGCAGTGAAGGCGTGGGAGTCTCTGGGGCCAACGTCCTGACTTTC
j_gene: TRBJ1-1; v_gene: TRBV6-5; d_gene: TRBD1; abundance: once; CDR3aa: CASSYSGQGDSEAFF; CDR3nt: TGTGCCAGCAGTTATTCGGGACAGGGGGACTCCGAAGCTTTCTTT
j_gene: TRBJ1-5; v_gene: TRBV5-8; d_gene: TRBD1; abundance: .; CDR3aa: CASSPGQVGVNQPQHF; CDR3nt: TGTGCCAGCAGCCCCGGACAGGTCGGAGTGAATCAGCCCCAGCATTTT
j_gene: TRBJ2-5; v_gene: TRBV4-1; d_gene: .; abundance: .; CDR3aa: CASSQEVGTQYF; CDR3nt: TGCGCCAGCAGCCAAGAAGTCGGGACCCAGTACTTC
j_gene: TRBJ2-7; v_gene: TRBV4-2; d_gene: TRBD1; abundance: .; CDR3aa: CASSQVGQGGPYEQYF; CDR3nt: TGTGCCAGCAGCCAAGTAGGACAGGGAGGACCCTACGAGCAGTACTTC
j_gene: TRBJ2-3; v_gene: TRBV19; d_gene: .; abundance: .; CDR3aa: CASSKAGSTDTQYF; CDR3nt: TGTGCCAGTAGTAAGGCGGGGAGCACAGATACGCAGTATTTT
j_gene: TRBJ1-1; v_gene: TRBV5-1; d_gene: .; abundance: .; CDR3aa: CASSGRNSPEAFF; CDR3nt: TGCGCCAGCAGCGGGAGGAACAGCCCTGAAGCTTTCTTT
j_gene: TRBJ1-4; v_gene: TRBV4-1; d_gene: .; abundance: .; CDR3aa: CASSQNDREKLFF; CDR3nt: TGCGCCAGCAGCCAAAACGACAGGGAAAAACTGTTTTTT
j_gene: TRBJ2-7; v_gene: TRBV4-3; d_gene: TRBD1; abundance: .; CDR3aa: CATNGQAGYF; CDR3nt: TGCGCCACTAATGGACAGGCTGGGTACTTC
j_gene: TRBJ1-1; v_gene: TRBV19; d_gene: .; abundance: .; CDR3aa: CASSYLNTEAFF; CDR3nt: TGTGCCAGTAGTTATTTGAACACTGAAGCTTTCTTT
j_gene: TRBJ1-6; v_gene: TRBV19; d_gene: .; abundance: .; CDR3aa: CASSPQASSYNSPLHF; CDR3nt: TGTGCCAGTAGCCCACAGGCGTCCTCCTATAATTCACCCCTCCACTTT
j_gene: TRBJ2-7; v_gene: TRBV27; d_gene: .; abundance: once; CDR3aa: CASSFAGASEQYF; CDR3nt: TGTGCCAGCAGTTTCGCGGGGGCGTCCGAGCAGTACTTC
j_gene: TRBJ1-5; v_gene: TRBV5-1; d_gene: .; abundance: .; CDR3aa: CASSLEGYGSNQPQHF; CDR3nt: TGCGCCAGCAGCTTGGAGGGGTACGGGAGCAATCAGCCCCAGCATTTT
j_gene: TRBJ1-2; v_gene: TRBV7-2; d_gene: .; abundance: .; CDR3aa: CASSFPYAGNYGYTF; CDR3nt: TGTGCCAGCAGCTTCCCCTACGCAGGGAACTATGGCTACACCTTC
j_gene: TRBJ2-2; v_gene: TRBV19; d_gene: .; abundance: .; CDR3aa: CASRWDIYANTGELFF; CDR3nt: TGTGCCAGTAGGTGGGACATATACGCGAACACCGGGGAGCTGTTTTTT